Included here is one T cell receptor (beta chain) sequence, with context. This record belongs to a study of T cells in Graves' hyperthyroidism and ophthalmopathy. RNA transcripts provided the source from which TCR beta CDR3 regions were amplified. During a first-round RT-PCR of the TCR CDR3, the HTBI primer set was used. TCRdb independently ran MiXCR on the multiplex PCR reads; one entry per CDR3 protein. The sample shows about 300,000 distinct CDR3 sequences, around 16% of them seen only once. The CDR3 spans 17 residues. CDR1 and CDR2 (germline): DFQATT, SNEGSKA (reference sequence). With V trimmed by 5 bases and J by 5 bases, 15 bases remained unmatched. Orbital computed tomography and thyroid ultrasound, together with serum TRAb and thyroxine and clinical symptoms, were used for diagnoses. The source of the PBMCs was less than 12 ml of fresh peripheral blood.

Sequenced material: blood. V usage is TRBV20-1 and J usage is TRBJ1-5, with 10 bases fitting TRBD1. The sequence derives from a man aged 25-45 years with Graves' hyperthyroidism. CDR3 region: CSAQQGTGARGDQPQHF. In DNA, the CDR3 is TGCAGTGCTCAGCAGGGGACAGGGGCCCGAGGGGATCAGCCCCAGCATTTT.